Shown below are 16 T cell receptor beta chains from a single sample sequenced in a study of technical replicates of blood from several donors. Sequenced by immunoSEQ multiplex PCR; TCRdb stores in-frame clones only, minus some. Of about 66,000 clones listed, under 98% are singletons. The sample was T cells isolated from PBMCs. The source is a human donor in good health.

The rearrangement uses TRBV7-3 and TRBJ1-2, with D unclear. CDR3 length: 15 residues. Germline V gene lookup returns CDR1 SGHTA and CDR2 FQGTGA. The V end was cut by 1 base, the J end by 0 bases, with 9 bases between. For the CDR3, the DNA is TGTGCCAGCAGCTTAAGCAAAGCGACTAACTATGGCTACACCTTC. It yields the protein CASSLSKATNYGYTF.

The chain uses TRBV5-6 and TRBJ1-2; 10 nucleotides match TRBD1. The V gene's germline CDR1 is SGHDT and CDR2 YYEEEE. The trim removed 0 bases at V and 8 bases at J, leaving 13 bases unmatched. This CDR3 contains 17 residues. The CDR3 loop is CASSLGAGTGDPPGYTF. CDR3 sequence (DNA): TGTGCCAGCAGCTTGGGAGCCGGGACAGGGGACCCTCCAGGCTACACCTTC. The variable domain in full, completed from reference TRBV5-6 and TRBJ1-2, reads DAGVTQSPTHLIKTRGQQVTLRCSPKSGHDTVSWYQQALGQGPQFIFQYYEEEERQRGNFPDRFSGHQFPNYSSELNVNALLLGDSALYLCASSLGAGTGDPPGYTFGSGTRLTVV.

The V call is TRBV7-9, the J call TRBJ2-1, with 9 positions matching TRBD2. The CDR3 consists of 17 residues. V lost 7 bases and J lost 7; bases outside the gene matches: 17. The germline V gene encodes CDR1 SEHNR and CDR2 FQNEAQ (reference sequence). The CDR3 DNA is TGTGCCAGCAACCACGAGAGGGGTAGCGGGAGATTAAATGAGCAGTTCTTC. It yields the protein CASNHERGSGRLNEQFF. Supplemented by reference TRBV7-9 and TRBJ2-1, the full variable domain reads DTGVSQNPRHKITKRGQNVTFRCDPISEHNRLYWYRQTLGQGPEFLTYFQNEAQLEKSRLLSDRFSAERPKGSFSTLEIQRTEQGDSAMYLCASNHERGSGRLNEQFFGPGTRLTVL.

The chain carries TRBV28 and TRBJ2-2, with D possibly being TRBD2 (6 bases). Trimming cost V 6 bases and J 7 bases, with 21 bases left between them. From germline, CDR1 is MDHEN and CDR2 SYDVKM. The CDR3 extends over 16 amino acids. DNA of the CDR3: TGTGCCAGCAGCTTCGCAAGATGGGGGGACGACGGGGAGCTGTTTTTT. It is translated as CASSFARWGDDGELFF.

The V and J genes are TRBV19 and TRBJ2-1, with 14 bases fitting TRBD2. Per germline, CDR1 LNHDA and CDR2 SQIVND (reference sequence). The CDR3 loop spans 16 amino acids. The trim removed 6 bases at V and 8 bases at J, leaving 9 bases unmatched. CDR3: CASSLLGLAGADEQFF. The DNA of the CDR3 is TGTGCCAGTAGCCTACTGGGACTAGCGGGAGCCGATGAGCAGTTCTTC.

This sequence joins TRBV19 and TRBJ2-1; TRBD2 matches 14 bases. Germline values: CDR1 LNHDA, CDR2 SQIVND (reference sequence). J lost 6 bases, V lost 7 bases, and 5 bases had no gene match. The CDR3 sequence is 15 residues long. CDR3 protein: CASIGTSGSSNEQFF. The CDR3 nucleotides are TGTGCCAGTATCGGGACTAGCGGGAGTAGCAATGAGCAGTTCTTC.

V and J are TRBV4-2 and TRBJ2-3; perhaps TRBD2 as D (5 bases). Germline CDR1 LGHNA, CDR2 YNFKEQ. Trimming removed 1 base at V and 2 bases at J, with 13 bases between. The CDR3 is 16 amino acids. The CDR3 sequence is CASSQGVAPATDTQYF. DNA for the CDR3: TGTGCCAGCAGCCAAGGGGTAGCGCCAGCCACAGATACGCAGTATTTT.

CDR3 in amino acids: CASSPRGGWGGTGELFF. CDR3 in DNA: TGTGCCAGCAGCCCCCGCGGGGGTTGGGGTGGCACCGGGGAGCTGTTTTTT. The rearrangement uses TRBV7-3 and TRBJ2-2, with 7 bases that match TRBD2. Looked up from germline, CDR1 is SGHTA and CDR2 is FQGTGA. This CDR3 is 17 amino acids long. Trimming removed 5 bases from V and 4 bases from J; junction bases left unmatched: 13.

The V gene is TRBV10-3, the J gene TRBJ1-5; D perhaps matches TRBD1 (5 bases). Germline V gene lookup returns CDR1 ENHRY and CDR2 SYGVKD. V was shortened by 3 bases and J by 6 bases, with 9 bases between the two germline ends. The CDR3 totals 13 residues. The CDR3, as DNA: TGTGCCATCAGTGAAGACAGTATTCAGCCCCAGCATTTT. This codes for CAISEDSIQPQHF.

The V and J genes are TRBV4-2 and TRBJ2-7; D perhaps matches TRBD2 (6 bases). The CDR3 has 18 residues. Between the trimmed V and J ends, which lost 1 base and 2 bases, there was a span of 21 bases. Germline CDR1 LGHNA, CDR2 YNFKEQ. The CDR3 reads CASSQVKFSGTRPYEQYF. CDR3 nucleotides: TGTGCCAGCAGCCAAGTAAAGTTCTCCGGGACTCGTCCCTACGAGCAGTACTTC.

J is TRBJ1-1 and V is TRBV7-6, with D perhaps matching TRBD1 (5 bases). The CDR3 is 15 amino acids. Per the germline V gene, CDR1 is SGHVS and CDR2 is FNYEAQ. V lost 3 bases and J lost 5, with 16 bases in between. The CDR3 spells CASSFAGPSTTEAFF. The CDR3 bases are TGTGCCAGCAGCTTCGCGGGACCTTCAACGACTGAAGCTTTCTTT. Full variable domain (remainder filled in from reference TRBV7-6 and TRBJ1-1): GAGVSQSPRYKVTKRGQDVALRCDPISGHVSLYWYRQALGQGPEFLTYFNYEAQQDKSGLPNDRFSAERPEGSISTLTIQRTEQRDSAMYRCASSFAGPSTTEAFFGQGTRLTVV.

V is TRBV30 and J is TRBJ1-2; a weak D match, TRBD1 (5 bases). V dropped 0 bases and J dropped 13 bases, with 18 bases sitting between them. This CDR3 is 13 amino acids long. In germline, CDR1 is GTSNPN, CDR2 SVGIG (reference sequence). DNA for the CDR3: TGTGCCTGGAGTGTAATCGGGCAGGGCGGACGCACCTTC. Encoded protein: CAWSVIGQGGRTF.

The chain links TRBV10-3 to TRBJ2-3; no definite D call. The germline V and J ends were trimmed by 8 bases and 2 bases, with 11 bases remaining between them. CDR3 length equals 13 residues. Germline-derived CDR1 and CDR2 are ENHRY and SYGVKD. This CDR3 is CAIRTANTDTQYF. The CDR3 DNA follows: TGTGCCATCCGCACAGCTAACACAGATACGCAGTATTTT.

The J gene is TRBJ1-4, the V gene TRBV19; perhaps TRBD1 as D (5 bases). Germline CDR1 LNHDA, CDR2 SQIVND (reference sequence). The CDR3 totals 15 residues. V lost 7 bases to trimming and J lost 5 bases, with 17 bases between them. CDR3 DNA: TGTGCCAGTACCAATAGGGGTACGTCAAATGAAAAACTGTTTTTT. As protein: CASTNRGTSNEKLFF.

V is TRBV28 and J is TRBJ2-7, with a tentative D call TRBD2 (6 bases). With 6 bases removed from V and 4 bases from J, the gap between germline ends came to 16 bases. The CDR3 has 14 residues. Germline values: CDR1 MDHEN, CDR2 SYDVKM. The DNA for the CDR3 is TGTGCCAGCAGGTTAGCGGAAGTGAGTTACGAGCAGTACTTC. Its protein is CASRLAEVSYEQYF.

This rearrangement joins TRBV10-2 to TRBJ2-3; the D gene is possibly TRBD2 (6 bases). The CDR3 is made up of 13 amino acids. Germline V gene sequence: CDR1 WSHSY, CDR2 SAAADI. The ends were cut back, 11 bases at V and 1 base at J, with 13 bases in the middle. The CDR3 DNA follows: TGCGCCTCCCGGGAGCTGGGCACAGATACGCAGTATTTT. Translation gives CASRELGTDTQYF.